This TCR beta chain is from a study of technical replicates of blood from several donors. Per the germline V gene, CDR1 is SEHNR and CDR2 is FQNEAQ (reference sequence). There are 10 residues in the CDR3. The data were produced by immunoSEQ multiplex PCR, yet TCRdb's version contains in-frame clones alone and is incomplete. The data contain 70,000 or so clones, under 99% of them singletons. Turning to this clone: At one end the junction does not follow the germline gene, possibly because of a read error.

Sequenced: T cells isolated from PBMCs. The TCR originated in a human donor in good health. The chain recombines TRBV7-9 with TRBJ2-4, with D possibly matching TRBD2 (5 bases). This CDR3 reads CASSVSTTTF. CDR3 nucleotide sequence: TGTGCCAGCAGTGTTTCTACGACTACTTTC.